This paragraph reports one T cell receptor beta chain. These data are taken from a study of cytomegalovirus exposure and HLA in healthy donors. Amplification used 60 Vbeta primers and 13 Jbeta primers. Repertoires were generated with immunoSEQ multiplex PCR, while TCRdb's copy carries only in-frame clones and drops some. This listing includes about 130,000 clones. The V end lost 4 bases, the J end lost 7 bases, and 14 bases lay between the germline ends. The CDR3 contains 14 residues. The germline V gene has CDR1 LNHDA and CDR2 SQIVND (reference sequence). The chain recombines TRBV19 with TRBJ1-5; possible D gene TRBD1, 5 bases. The receptor comes from a woman between 35 and 50 years old in good health and CMV-seropositive. The sample was PBMCs. The CDR3 sequence: CASSNTGGGQPQHF. CDR3 in DNA: TGTGCCAGTAGTAACACAGGTGGAGGGCAGCCCCAGCATTTT.